The 5 T cell receptor beta chains in this list originate from one sample, sequenced in a study of blood T cell repertoires in COVID-19. Repertoires were generated with immunoSEQ multiplex PCR, while TCRdb's copy carries only in-frame clones and drops some. The sample shows about 430,000 clones, roughly 88% of them seen only once. The sequencing sample was made of PBMCs or T cells enriched from blood (not recorded which). The origin of the receptors is a woman aged 18-29 years who had been exposed to COVID-19.

J is TRBJ2-1 and V is TRBV6-6; 9 nucleotides agree with TRBD2. V trimming: 5 bases; J trimming: 8 bases; junction bases outside the gene matches: 10. Germline V gene sequence: CDR1 MNHNY, CDR2 SVGAGI (reference sequence). The CDR3 runs 15 residues. The CDR3 DNA reads TGTGCCAGCAGTCCCCTAGCGGGACCGAGCTATGAGCAGTTCTTC. Amino acids: CASSPLAGPSYEQFF.

This clone appeared a single time. The CDR3 loop reads CASRLAGGRGDTQYF. In DNA form, the CDR3 reads TGTGCCAGCAGATTAGCGGGGGGACGGGGAGATACGCAGTATTTT. The chain has TRBV6-5 and TRBJ2-3, with 10 positions matching TRBD2. This CDR3 region has 15 residues. Germline lookup yields CDR1 MNHEY and CDR2 SVGAGI. J gave up 5 bases and V 6 bases, and 8 bases lay outside the gene matches.

This rearrangement joins TRBV11-3 to TRBJ1-2; possibly TRBD1 for D (6 bases). The CDR3 has 15 amino acids. The germline CDR1 and CDR2 sequences are SGHNT and YENEEA. Trimming took 3 bases from V and 3 from J, leaving 14 bases between them. The CDR3 here is CASSFKRGLDYGYTF. The CDR3 DNA reads as TGTGCCAGCAGCTTTAAGAGGGGGTTGGACTATGGCTACACCTTC.

This clone was counted only a few times. V gene TRBV11-3 combines with J gene TRBJ2-5; perhaps TRBD1 as D (6 bases). The V and J ends lost 6 bases and 2 bases respectively, with 19 bases between them. The germline CDR1 and CDR2 sequences are SGHNT and YENEEA. The CDR3 spans 16 residues. CDR3 protein: CASRPRPGQSQETQYF. The CDR3 nucleotides are TGTGCCAGCAGGCCCCGCCCCGGACAGTCACAAGAGACCCAGTACTTC.

V usage is TRBV29-1 and J usage is TRBJ2-5; 9 bases align to TRBD2. V gave up 2 bases and J gave up 2 bases; unmatched junction bases: 3. There are 14 residues in the CDR3. The germline V gene encodes CDR1 SQVTM and CDR2 ANQGSEA. The CDR3 region is CSVEWREGQETQYF. Written as DNA, the CDR3 is TGCAGCGTTGAATGGCGGGAGGGGCAAGAGACCCAGTACTTC.